Below are 8 T cell receptor beta chains sequenced from a single sample in a study of blood T cell repertoires in COVID-19 (TCRdb year 2020). Preparation of the library involved the immunoSEQ multiplex PCR assay. Imported from immuneACCESS, the table was reduced by TCRdb to in-frame sequences with V and J called. These copies leave out some clones; in studies compared against another copy, an unresolved V gene accounts for under half, and the cause of the remainder is not known. The sample records under 50,000 clones, 80% to 90% of which are singletons. 1% to 1.5% of the sample rests with the top ten. Sequencing was carried out using peripheral blood. The source of these receptors is a woman aged 40 to 50 with acute or convalescent COVID-19.

This clone was picked up a small number of times. The rearrangement links TRBV24-1 to TRBJ2-2; TRBD1 aligns across 7 bases. J gave up 0 bases and V 4 bases, and 4 bases lay outside the gene matches. The CDR3 has 16 amino acids. Germline-derived CDR1 and CDR2 are KGHDR and SFDVKD. The CDR3 nucleotides are TGTGCCACCAGTGAGGGACAGCCTCCGAACACCGGGGAGCTGTTTTTT. It specifies CATSEGQPPNTGELFF.

The chain has TRBV19 and TRBJ1-5; a weak D match, TRBD1 (6 bases). This CDR3 has 12 residues. In germline, CDR1 is LNHDA, CDR2 SQIVND (reference sequence). Trimming removed 6 bases at V and 4 bases at J, with 7 bases between. The CDR3 bases are TGTGCCAGTAGCCAGGGGAATCAGCCCCAGCATTTT. Amino acids: CASSQGNQPQHF.

This chain uses TRBV7-8 with TRBJ1-6; 10 nucleotides line up with TRBD1. J was trimmed by 0 bases and V by 5 bases; bases with no gene match: 7. From germline, CDR1 is SGHVS and CDR2 FQNEAQ. The CDR3 has 18 residues. This chain's CDR3 is CASSPDRGHSSYNSPLHF. The CDR3 bases are TGTGCCAGCAGCCCCGACAGGGGGCATAGCTCCTATAATTCACCCCTCCACTTT.

J is TRBJ2-7 and V is TRBV6-5, with 10 bases fitting TRBD1. Germline V gives CDR1 MNHEY, CDR2 SVGAGI. Trimming removed 8 bases from V and 2 bases from J; junction bases left unmatched: 3. CDR3 length equals 13 residues. The CDR3 DNA reads as TGTGCCAGCGGGGACAGGGGTACCTACGAGCAGTACTTC. It yields the protein CASGDRGTYEQYF.

V and J are TRBV11-3 and TRBJ2-1, with TRBD2 matching over 8 bases. The CDR3 is 14 amino acids. Per the germline V gene, CDR1 is SGHNT and CDR2 is YENEEA. V was pared by 3 bases and J by 7 bases, with 5 bases of the junction left unmatched. The CDR3 here is CASSFGGARNEQFF. The CDR3 bases are TGTGCCAGCAGCTTCGGGGGGGCCCGGAATGAGCAGTTCTTC.

V usage is TRBV3-1 (or the pseudogene TRBV3-2) and J usage is TRBJ1-1; 7 bases agree with TRBD1. V dropped 3 bases and J dropped 6; count of bases not matched to a gene: 7. Germline-derived CDR1 and CDR2 are LGHDT and YNNKEL (reference sequence). The CDR3 contains 14 residues. CDR3 nucleotide sequence: TGTGCCAGCAGCCACCTCGAGGGGGCGGCTGAAGCTTTCTTT. Its protein product is CASSHLEGAAEAFF.

J is TRBJ2-2 and V is TRBV27; 7 nucleotides agree with TRBD1. V gave up 6 bases and J gave up 0 bases; unmatched junction bases: 7. The CDR3 runs 16 residues. CDR1 is MNHEY and CDR2 is SMNVEV in the germline V gene (reference sequence). The CDR3: CASRPATGANTGELFF. CDR3 nucleotide sequence: TGTGCCAGCAGGCCCGCTACAGGGGCGAACACCGGGGAGCTGTTTTTT.

This clone was recorded only once. This chain links TRBV7-8 with TRBJ1-1, with D perhaps TRBD1 (6 bases). Trimming took off 5 bases at V and 2 bases at J, with 12 bases between the two ends. Germline loops: CDR1 SGHVS, CDR2 FQNEAQ. CDR3 length: 14 amino acids. The chain's CDR3 is CASSHRTDNTEAFF. In DNA, the CDR3 is TGTGCCAGCAGCCATAGGACAGACAACACTGAAGCTTTCTTT.